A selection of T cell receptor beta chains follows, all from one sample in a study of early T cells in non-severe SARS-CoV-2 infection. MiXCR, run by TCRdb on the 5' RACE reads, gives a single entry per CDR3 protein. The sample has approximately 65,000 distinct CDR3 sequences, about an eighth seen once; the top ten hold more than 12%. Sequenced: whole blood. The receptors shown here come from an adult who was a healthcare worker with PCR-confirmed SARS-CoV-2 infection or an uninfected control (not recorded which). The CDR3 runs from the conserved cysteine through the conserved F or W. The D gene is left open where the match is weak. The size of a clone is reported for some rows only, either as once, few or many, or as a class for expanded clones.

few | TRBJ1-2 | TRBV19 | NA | CASSLDRSFGYTF | TGTGCCAGTAGTCTTGACAGGTCCTTTGGCTACACCTTC
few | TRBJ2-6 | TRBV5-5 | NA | CASSLLRQGVGSGANVLTF | TGTGCCAGCAGCTTGCTTCGCCAGGGTGTAGGCTCTGGGGCCAACGTCCTGACTTTC
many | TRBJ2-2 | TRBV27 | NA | CASSSARVRAGELFF | TGTGCCAGCAGTTCGGCCCGTGTGAGGGCCGGGGAGCTGTTTTTT
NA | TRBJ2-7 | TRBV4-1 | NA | CASRPAGFPYEQYF | TGCGCCAGCAGACCGGCAGGGTTCCCCTACGAGCAGTACTTC
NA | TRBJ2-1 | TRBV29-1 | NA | CSVERVYNEQFF | TGCAGCGTTGAAAGGGTCTACAATGAGCAGTTCTTC
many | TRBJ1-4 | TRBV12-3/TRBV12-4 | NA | CASSTSSRARANEKLFF | TGTGCCAGCAGTACAAGCTCCAGGGCTCGGGCTAATGAAAAACTGTTTTTT
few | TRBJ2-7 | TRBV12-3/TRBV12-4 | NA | CASSPWTESTYEQYF | TGTGCCAGCAGTCCGTGGACAGAGTCCACCTACGAGCAGTACTTC
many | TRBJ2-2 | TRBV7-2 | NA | CASSLSIGGPGELFF | TGTGCCAGCAGCTTATCGATCGGGGGGCCCGGGGAGCTGTTTTTT
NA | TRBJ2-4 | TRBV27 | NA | CASRLAGGRGAKNIQYF | TGTGCCAGCAGACTTGCAGGGGGGCGGGGAGCCAAAAACATTCAGTACTTC
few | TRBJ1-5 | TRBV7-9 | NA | CASRFDSNQPQHF | TGTGCCAGCAGATTTGATAGCAATCAGCCCCAGCATTTT
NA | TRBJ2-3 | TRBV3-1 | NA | CASSRFGGTDTQYF | TGTGCCAGCAGCCGATTTGGGGGCACAGATACGCAGTATTTT
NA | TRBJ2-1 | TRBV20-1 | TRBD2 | CSAKKRGYEQEQFF | TGCAGTGCTAAAAAGCGGGGGTACGAACAGGAGCAGTTCTTC
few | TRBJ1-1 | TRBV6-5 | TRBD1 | CASSDRGRVTFF | TGTGCCAGCAGTGACAGGGGGCGGGTGACTTTCTTT
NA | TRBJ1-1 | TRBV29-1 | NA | CSVVGRPNTEAFF | TGCAGCGTTGTCGGGCGGCCTAACACTGAAGCTTTCTTT
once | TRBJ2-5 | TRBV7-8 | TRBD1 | CASRPVRGQRRETQYF | TGTGCCAGCAGACCCGTTAGGGGGCAGAGGCGGGAGACCCAGTACTTC
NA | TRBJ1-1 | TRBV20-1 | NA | CSARGREKNTEAFF | TGCAGTGCTAGAGGTAGGGAGAAGAACACTGAAGCTTTCTTT
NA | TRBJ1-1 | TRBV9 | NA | CASNREGSKNTEAFF | TGTGCCAGCAATCGCGAGGGTAGTAAGAACACTGAAGCTTTCTTT
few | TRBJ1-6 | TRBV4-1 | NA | CASSQGLHSNSPLHF | TGCGCCAGCAGCCAAGGGTTGCACAGTAATTCACCCCTCCACTTT
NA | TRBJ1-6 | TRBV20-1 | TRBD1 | CSARPRTGENSPLHF | TGCAGTGCTAGGCCGAGGACAGGGGAGAATTCACCCCTCCACTTT
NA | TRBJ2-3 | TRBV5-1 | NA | CASIPTGPGTPDTQYF | TGCGCCAGCATCCCCACCGGTCCAGGGACCCCCGATACGCAGTATTTT
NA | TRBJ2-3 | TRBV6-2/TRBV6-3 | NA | CASRGPSKDTQYF | TGTGCCAGCAGGGGACCATCTAAAGATACGCAGTATTTT
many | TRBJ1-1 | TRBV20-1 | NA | CSARGPNTEAFF | TGCAGTGCTAGGGGGCCGAACACTGAAGCTTTCTTT
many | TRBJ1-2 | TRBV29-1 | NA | CSVFDSYGYTF | TGCAGCGTTTTTGACAGTTACGGCTACACCTTC
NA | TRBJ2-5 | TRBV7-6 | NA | CASSPEVHFGQSEATQYF | TGTGCCAGCAGCCCAGAGGTTCACTTCGGACAGTCTGAGGCGACCCAGTACTTC
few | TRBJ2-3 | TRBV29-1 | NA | CSVAESTDTQYF | TGCAGCGTTGCTGAGAGCACAGATACGCAGTATTTT
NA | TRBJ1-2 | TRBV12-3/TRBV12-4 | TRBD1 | CASTLGGSQGASGYTF | TGTGCCAGCACCCTGGGCGGGTCGCAGGGGGCATCTGGCTACACCTTC
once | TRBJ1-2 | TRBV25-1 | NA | CASSEGLSNYGYTF | TGTGCCAGCAGTGAAGGTCTCAGTAACTATGGCTACACCTTC
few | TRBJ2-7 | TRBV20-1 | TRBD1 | CSASPDRGTLEQYF | TGCAGTGCTTCTCCTGACAGGGGGACGCTGGAGCAGTACTTC
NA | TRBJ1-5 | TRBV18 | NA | CASSPEGGQPQHF | TGTGCCAGCTCACCAGAGGGAGGTCAGCCCCAGCATTTT
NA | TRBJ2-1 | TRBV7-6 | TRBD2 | CASSLWSSGTYNEQFF | TGTGCCAGCAGCTTATGGAGTAGCGGGACGTACAATGAGCAGTTCTTC
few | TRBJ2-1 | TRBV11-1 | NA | CASSFRAHEQFF | TGTGCCAGCAGCTTTCGGGCCCATGAGCAGTTCTTC
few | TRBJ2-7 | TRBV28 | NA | CATPRLEQYF | TGTGCCACTCCCCGGCTCGAGCAGTACTTC
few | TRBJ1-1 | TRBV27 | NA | CASSPMGFGSNTEAFF | TGTGCCAGCAGCCCCATGGGTTTCGGGTCTAACACTGAAGCTTTCTTT
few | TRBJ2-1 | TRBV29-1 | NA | CSVEGAREQFF | TGCAGCGTTGAGGGGGCACGGGAGCAGTTCTTC
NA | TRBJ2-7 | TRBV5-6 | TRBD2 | CASSERDYSYEQYF | TGTGCCAGCAGCGAACGGGACTACTCCTACGAGCAGTACTTC
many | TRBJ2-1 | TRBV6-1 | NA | CASQPVGASYNEQFF | TGTGCCAGCCAACCTGTGGGGGCATCCTACAATGAGCAGTTCTTC
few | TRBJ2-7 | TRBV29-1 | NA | CSVVWQGLLESQYF | TGCAGCGTTGTTTGGCAGGGCCTGTTGGAGAGTCAGTACTTC
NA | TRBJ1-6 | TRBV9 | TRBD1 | CASSYRGQRNSPLHF | TGTGCCAGCAGTTACAGGGGGCAACGTAATTCACCCCTCCACTTT
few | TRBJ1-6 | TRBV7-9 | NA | CASTFLGSPLHF | TGTGCCAGCACGTTTTTGGGCTCACCCCTCCACTTT
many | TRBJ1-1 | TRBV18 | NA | CASSPQPNTEAFF | TGTGCCAGCTCACCACAGCCGAACACTGAAGCTTTCTTT
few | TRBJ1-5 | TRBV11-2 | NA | CASSSDPPTNLNQPQHF | TGTGCCAGCAGCTCCGATCCCCCGACAAACCTAAATCAGCCCCAGCATTTT
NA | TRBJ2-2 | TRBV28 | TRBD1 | CASTVHPTGGGGELFF | TGTGCCAGCACCGTACACCCGACAGGGGGAGGCGGGGAGCTGTTTTTT
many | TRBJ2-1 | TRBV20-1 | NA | CSAGGTDYNEQFF | TGCAGTGCCGGAGGGACGGATTACAATGAGCAGTTCTTC
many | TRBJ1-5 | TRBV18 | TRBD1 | CASSPDRTGPQHF | TGTGCCAGCTCACCGGACAGGACGGGGCCCCAGCATTTT
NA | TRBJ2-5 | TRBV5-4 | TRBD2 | CASSPSPLALETQYF | TGTGCCAGCAGCCCGTCACCACTAGCGTTAGAGACCCAGTACTTC
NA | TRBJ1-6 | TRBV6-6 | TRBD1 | CASSSQQGSHNSPLHF | TGTGCCAGCAGTTCCCAACAGGGGTCCCATAATTCACCCCTCCACTTT
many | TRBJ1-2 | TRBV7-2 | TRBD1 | CASSFQGQGYDGYTF | TGTGCCAGCAGCTTTCAGGGACAGGGTTACGATGGCTACACCTTC
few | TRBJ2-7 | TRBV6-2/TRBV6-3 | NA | CASTYALQVSYEQYF | TGTGCCAGCACTTACGCCCTACAGGTCTCCTACGAGCAGTACTTC
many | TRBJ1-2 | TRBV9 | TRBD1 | CASSAGGQGDYGYTF | TGTGCCAGCAGCGCCGGTGGACAGGGTGACTATGGCTACACCTTC
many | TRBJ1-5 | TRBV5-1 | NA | CASSLTGNQPQHF | TGCGCCAGCAGCTTGACAGGAAATCAGCCCCAGCATTTT
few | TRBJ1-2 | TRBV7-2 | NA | CASSLGRGQGYTF | TGTGCCAGCAGCTTAGGGCGGGGGCAAGGCTACACCTTC
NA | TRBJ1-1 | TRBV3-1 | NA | CASSQGGKAFF | TGTGCCAGCAGCCAAGGAGGAAAAGCTTTCTTT